This entry lists 25 T cell receptor beta chains sequenced from one sample in a study of shared clonotypes between healthy human individuals. This table comes from immunoSEQ multiplex PCR, and its TCRdb copy is limited to in-frame clones, with some not included. Of a few million clones in the sample, 90% to 95% were seen once. The material sequenced was naive CD4+ T cells from PBMCs. Subset here: CD45RA+ positively selected. Receptors originate from a young man in good health. Some clones in this sample may be carry-over from other donors' samples.

This chain joins TRBV6-5 and TRBJ1-4; a possible D gene is TRBD1 (5 bases). The germline V gene has CDR1 MNHEY and CDR2 SVGAGI. This CDR3 comprises 15 residues. Trimming stripped 4 bases from V and 0 bases from J, with 9 bases between. The CDR3 loop reads CASSLRQTTNEKLFF. The CDR3 bases are TGTGCCAGCAGTTTGAGACAGACAACTAATGAAAAACTGTTTTTT.

The chain recombines TRBV29-1 with TRBJ1-1; maybe TRBD1 (5 bases). The CDR3 totals 12 residues. With 6 bases removed from V and 0 bases from J, the gap between germline ends came to 8 bases. Looked up from germline, CDR1 is SQVTM and CDR2 is ANQGSEA. The CDR3 sequence is CSVQVMNTEAFF. CDR3 coding DNA: TGCAGCGTACAGGTTATGAACACTGAAGCTTTCTTT.

V usage is TRBV20-1 and J usage is TRBJ2-1, with D maybe TRBD2 (5 bases). V lost 3 bases and J lost 12, with 9 bases in between. This CDR3 is built from 10 residues. The germline CDR1 and CDR2 sequences are DFQATT and SNEGSKA (reference sequence). CDR3 sequence (DNA): TGCAGTGCTAGGAGTGAGGGGCAGTTCTTC. Translated: CSARSEGQFF.

CDR3 sequence reads: CASSLTRKSRISYNEQFF. The CDR3, as DNA: TGTGCCAGCAGCTTAACTCGTAAGAGCAGGATATCCTACAATGAGCAGTTCTTC. This rearrangement joins TRBV11-2 to TRBJ2-1, with unresolved D. The ends were cut back, 2 bases at V and 1 base at J, with 18 bases in the middle. The CDR3 contains 18 residues. CDR1 is SGHAT, CDR2 FQNNGV, per germline.

The chain joins TRBV27 to TRBJ2-7, with D perhaps TRBD1 (5 bases). Trimming took 4 bases from V and 4 from J, leaving 14 bases between them. CDR3 length: 14 amino acids. Germline V gene sequence: CDR1 MNHEY, CDR2 SMNVEV (reference sequence). The CDR3 nucleotides read TGTGCCAGCAGTTCGGCCAATACAGGATACGAGCAGTACTTC. Translated: CASSSANTGYEQYF.

This chain joins TRBV5-1 and TRBJ2-7; possible D gene TRBD2, 5 bases. Germline-derived CDR1 and CDR2 are SGHRS and YFSETQ. Between the trimmed V and J ends, which lost 7 bases and 3 bases, there was a span of 8 bases. The CDR3 extends over 11 amino acids. This CDR3 reads CASARGYEQYF. Here the CDR3 DNA reads TGCGCCAGCGCCCGGGGCTACGAGCAGTACTTC.

This sequence joins TRBV5-4 and TRBJ2-3; 14 bases agree with TRBD2. Unmatched junction bases numbered 6, after V lost 4 bases and J lost 5 bases. This CDR3 region has 16 residues. Germline V gene sequence: CDR1 SGHNT, CDR2 YYREEE (reference sequence). CDR3 loop: CASSPGTSGSEDTQYF. CDR3 bases: TGTGCCAGCAGCCCGGGGACTAGCGGGAGTGAAGATACGCAGTATTTT. The full variable domain, its missing parts supplied by reference TRBV5-4 and TRBJ2-3, is ETGVTQSPTHLIKTRGQQVTLRCSSQSGHNTVSWYQQALGQGPQFIFQYYREEENGRGNFPPRFSGLQFPNYSSELNVNALELDDSALYLCASSPGTSGSEDTQYFGPGTRLTVL.

The chain recombines TRBV7-2 with TRBJ2-6, with 7 bases aligning to TRBD2. The germline V gene encodes CDR1 SGHTA and CDR2 FQGNSA. This CDR3 comprises 19 residues. V shed 0 bases and J 0 bases; nucleotides not matched to a gene: 8. CDR3 region: CASSLASGAPGSGANVLTF. The CDR3 bases are TGTGCCAGCAGCTTAGCGAGCGGGGCCCCCGGCTCTGGGGCCAACGTCCTGACTTTC.

This clone appeared a single time. This rearrangement joins TRBV29-1 to TRBJ2-7; a possible D gene is TRBD1 (6 bases). V lost 6 bases, J lost 6 bases, and 18 bases lay in between. CDR1 is SQVTM and CDR2 is ANQGSEA in the germline V gene. The CDR3 consists of 13 residues. CDR3 in DNA: TGCAGCGTGGATACAGGGAAGATGTCCGAGCAGTACTTC. Translating it yields CSVDTGKMSEQYF.

The chain employs TRBV28 and TRBJ1-2, with 8 positions matching TRBD1. Germline trimming cut 1 base from V and 2 bases from J; bases unmatched to any gene: 9. Germline values: CDR1 MDHEN, CDR2 SYDVKM. The CDR3 totals 17 residues. This CDR3 is CASSLSWTGSRNYGYTF. The CDR3 DNA sequence: TGTGCCAGCAGTTTATCTTGGACAGGGAGTAGGAACTATGGCTACACCTTC.

In this sample, this clone turned up once. V and J are TRBV6-1 and TRBJ2-7; D remains unclear. The CDR3 spans 16 residues. The V and J ends lost 4 bases and 2 bases respectively, with 18 bases between them. Germline loops: CDR1 MNHNS, CDR2 SASEGT. This chain's CDR3 is CASSGGWGGPPYEQYF. CDR3 sequence (DNA): TGTGCCAGCAGTGGGGGTTGGGGTGGGCCACCCTACGAGCAGTACTTC.

This clone was seen a single time. The same CDR3 also results from other DNA sequences found in this sample. CDR3 sequence reads: CASGGGNTGELFF. The CDR3 DNA reads TGTGCCAGCGGAGGGGGTAACACCGGGGAGCTGTTTTTT. The V gene is TRBV7-3, the J gene TRBJ2-2, with D perhaps given as TRBD1 or TRBD2 (6 bases each). The germline V gene has CDR1 SGHTA and CDR2 FQGTGA. The CDR3 length is 13 residues. V was trimmed by 8 bases and J by 2 bases, leaving 9 bases between them.

Notes on this clone: Other DNA sequences of this sample code for an identical CDR3. This chain joins TRBV28 and TRBJ2-2; D is uncertain. Germline V gives CDR1 MDHEN, CDR2 SYDVKM. There are 11 residues in the CDR3. V was clipped by 4 bases and J by 6 bases, with 3 bases between them. CDR3 nucleotide sequence: TGTGCCAGCAGTTCCCCCGGGGAGCTGTTTTTT. It codes for CASSSPGELFF.

The V and J genes are TRBV29-1 and TRBJ2-7, with D possibly being TRBD2 (5 bases). Trimming removed 6 bases at V and 4 bases at J, with 16 bases between. Germline V gene lookup returns CDR1 SQVTM and CDR2 ANQGSEA. The CDR3 has 13 residues. The CDR3 coding sequence is TGCAGCGTGGGAGACTCACACCTTTACGAGCAGTACTTC. Translated, it gives CSVGDSHLYEQYF.

The chain couples TRBV7-9 to TRBJ2-1; D is unclear. CDR1 and CDR2 from the germline V gene are SEHNR and FQNEAQ (reference sequence). The V end lost 3 bases, the J end lost 0 bases, and 12 bases lay between the germline ends. This CDR3 comprises 16 residues. Here the CDR3 DNA reads TGTGCCAGCAGCTTTTCGACTTCCCTCTCCTACAATGAGCAGTTCTTC. Protein sequence: CASSFSTSLSYNEQFF.

In this sample, this clone turned up once. Other DNA variants within this sample encode the same CDR3. The rearrangement uses TRBV7-9 and TRBJ2-1, with 9 bases identical to TRBD2. V shed 2 bases and J 7 bases; nucleotides not matched to a gene: 9. The CDR3 covers 16 residues. Germline CDR1 is SEHNR and CDR2 is FQNEAQ (reference sequence). CDR3 region: CASSLRGSGSSNEQFF. CDR3 DNA sequence: TGTGCCAGCAGCTTACGAGGTAGCGGGAGTAGTAATGAGCAGTTCTTC.

The rearrangement joins TRBV28 to TRBJ2-7; TRBD2 aligns across 8 bases. The CDR3 runs 13 residues. The germline gives CDR1 MDHEN, CDR2 SYDVKM. V dropped 9 bases and J dropped 4; count of bases not matched to a gene: 8. The CDR3 region is CASFPGGKYEQYF. The CDR3 DNA sequence: TGTGCCAGTTTTCCGGGAGGGAAGTACGAGCAGTACTTC.

This clone was recorded only once. Other DNA sequences in the same sample also yield this CDR3. The CDR3 DNA sequence: TGCGCCAGCAGCCTCGGGCGGTCTGGGGCCAACGTCCTGACTTTC. It specifies CASSLGRSGANVLTF. This chain uses TRBV5-1 with TRBJ2-6; no firm D call. Trimming pared 4 bases from V and 1 base from J, leaving 9 bases between. Germline CDR1 SGHRS, CDR2 YFSETQ. This CDR3 region has 15 residues.

This clone was seen only once. This chain connects TRBV11-2 to TRBJ2-3; a possible D gene is TRBD2 (6 bases). V lost 2 bases, J lost 3 bases, and 15 bases lay in between. This CDR3 contains 16 residues. Germline assignment: CDR1 SGHAT and CDR2 FQNNGV. The CDR3 is CASSLRETSWTDTQYF. DNA for the CDR3: TGTGCCAGCAGCTTACGGGAAACTAGCTGGACAGATACGCAGTATTTT.

The chain recombines TRBV4-1 with TRBJ1-5; D is ambiguous. This CDR3 contains 16 residues. Per the germline V gene, CDR1 is MGHRA and CDR2 is YSYEKL. Trimming pared 1 base from V and 0 bases from J, leaving 10 bases between. Written as DNA, the CDR3 is TGCGCCAGCAGCCAAGGGGTGGCAGTTAGCAATCAGCCCCAGCATTTT. Protein sequence: CASSQGVAVSNQPQHF.

This clone has a single count. The V call is TRBV30, the J call TRBJ2-2; D is undetermined. The germline V gene encodes CDR1 GTSNPN and CDR2 SVGIG (reference sequence). Trimming left V 3 bases short and J 0 bases short, with 5 bases between. The CDR3 has 13 residues. CDR3 DNA: TGTGCCTGGAGAGTCCCGAACACCGGGGAGCTGTTTTTT. Amino acids: CAWRVPNTGELFF.

The rearrangement joins TRBV5-1 to TRBJ2-7; TRBD2 matches at 13 bases. This CDR3 spans 18 amino acids. With 1 base clipped from V and 5 bases from J, the junction kept 12 bases outside the gene matches. Germline loops: CDR1 SGHRS, CDR2 YFSETQ. CDR3 sequence reads: CASSLMPGLAGVRDEQYF. CDR3 sequence (DNA): TGCGCCAGCAGCTTGATGCCTGGACTAGCGGGAGTTCGGGACGAGCAGTACTTC.

Of note for this clone: Other DNA sequences in the sample encode the same CDR3. V gene TRBV28 combines with J gene TRBJ2-3, with D unclear. Trimming removed 6 bases at V and 3 bases at J, with 4 bases between. Germline lookup yields CDR1 MDHEN and CDR2 SYDVKM. This CDR3 is 11 amino acids long. The CDR3, as DNA: TGTGCCAGCAGGGTTACAGATACGCAGTATTTT. Its translation: CASRVTDTQYF.

The chain couples TRBV7-2 to TRBJ2-5; D is possibly TRBD2 (6 bases). The CDR3 contains 17 residues. The germline V gene has CDR1 SGHTA and CDR2 FQGNSA. The V gene lost 1 base and the J gene lost 7 bases, with 22 bases spanning the gap. Written as DNA, the CDR3 is TGTGCCAGCAGCTTAGATCAAGGTTGGAGGGCGAGGGGGACCCAGTACTTC. The encoded protein is CASSLDQGWRARGTQYF.

V is TRBV10-3 and J is TRBJ1-2; D remains unclear. Between the trimmed V and J ends, which lost 2 bases and 8 bases, there was a span of 12 bases. CDR1 ENHRY and CDR2 SYGVKD come from the germline V gene. The CDR3 is 13 residues long. The CDR3 coding sequence is TGTGCCATCAGTGAGCCCTTAACAGAGGGCTACACCTTC. Its protein product is CAISEPLTEGYTF.